This T cell receptor (beta chain) stems from a study of T-cell reconstitution after alpha-beta-depleted transplantation in children. Details on this clonotype: Its matching antigen is unknown.

A TCRbeta library incorporating unique molecular identifiers was prepared. TCRdb reanalysed the PCR reads using MiXCR and keeps one entry per CDR3 protein. Among around 440,000 distinct CDR3 sequences listed, 16% were seen once. Study conclusions and caveats: T cells produced anew were the main source of T-cell counts and diversity one year after transplant. Expanded graft clones, several hundred of them, were reportedly the source of alpha-beta T cells about two months after transplant. Diversity of TCRbeta at day 60 was high in some patients, arising from surviving recipient T cells and thymic progenitors.

The CDR3 sequence is 13 residues long. Trimming left V 6 bases short and J 0 bases short, with 8 bases between. The source of this sequence is a boy in the first two years of life who had a stem cell transplant for Wiskott-Aldrich syndrome, so the T cells may come from the graft donor. The starting material was PBMCs, mostly from graft donor cells, obtained 360 days after TCRalphabeta/CD19-depleted stem cell transplant. The chain carries TRBV12-3 or TRBV12-4 and TRBJ1-1, with D possibly being TRBD1 (5 bases). CDR3 residues: CASRKGLNTEAFF. DNA for the CDR3: TGTGCCAGCAGGAAGGGACTGAACACTGAAGCTTTCTTT.